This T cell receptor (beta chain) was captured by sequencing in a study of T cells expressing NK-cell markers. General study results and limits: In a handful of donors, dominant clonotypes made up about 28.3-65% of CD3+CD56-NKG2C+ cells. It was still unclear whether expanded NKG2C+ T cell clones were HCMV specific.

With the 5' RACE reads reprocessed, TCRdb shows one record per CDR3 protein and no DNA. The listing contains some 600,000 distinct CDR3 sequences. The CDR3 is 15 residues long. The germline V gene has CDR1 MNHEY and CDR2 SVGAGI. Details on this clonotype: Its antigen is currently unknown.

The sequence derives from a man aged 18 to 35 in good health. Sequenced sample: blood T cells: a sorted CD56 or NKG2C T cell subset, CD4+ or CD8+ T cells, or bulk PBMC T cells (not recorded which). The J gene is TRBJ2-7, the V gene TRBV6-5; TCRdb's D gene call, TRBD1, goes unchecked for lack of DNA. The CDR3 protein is CASSYSARGFYEQYF.